This TCR beta chain was recovered during a study of response to subunit inactivated influenza vaccine. From the RT-PCR reads, TCRdb called clonotypes with MiXCR, one entry per CDR3 protein. The profile shows about 570,000 distinct CDR3 sequences, around 11% of them singletons. Losses at the gene ends were 4 bases for V and 10 bases for J; bases not matched to a gene: 10. CDR1 SGDLS and CDR2 YYNGEE come from the germline V gene. The CDR3 sequence is 15 residues long. The same data also went into a second study, on T cells expressing NK-cell markers. As reported in that work: What made the TCR beta cDNA was 5'RACE template switching with UMIs. The sequencing cohort of eight donors included seven HCMV-seropositive individuals and one seronegative individual.

The receptor was derived from a middle-aged man who received an inactivated influenza vaccine. This chain connects TRBV9 to TRBJ2-1; 11 bases agree with TRBD2. The sample was PBMCs from blood, taken on the day of vaccination. In nucleotides, the CDR3 is TGTGCCAGCAGCACCCTTAGCGGGGGGGCCGGGGAGCAGTTCTTC. Translated: CASSTLSGGAGEQFF.